A selection of T cell receptor beta chains follows, all from one sample in a study of T-cell reconstitution after alpha-beta-depleted transplantation in children. Each CDR3 protein is one row after TCRdb ran MiXCR on the PCR reads. The sample includes approximately 650,000 distinct CDR3 sequences, roughly 13% of them seen just once. This material consisted of PBMCs, taken before TCRalphabeta/CD19-depleted stem cell transplant. These TCRs come from a girl aged 2 to 10 with congenital amegakaryocytic thrombocytopenia, due to receive a stem cell transplant. Each CDR3 is given with its conserved first and last residue. The D gene is left open where the match is weak. Rows give clone size only sometimes, using once, few, many, or a class for an expanded clone.

d_call	clone_size	j_call	v_call	cdr3_aa
-	few	TRBJ2-1	TRBV5-1	CASTLGRGPYNEQFF
TRBD1	many	TRBJ1-1	TRBV12-3/TRBV12-4	CASRRTGETEAFF
-	-	TRBJ2-1	TRBV11-2	CASKGGAPTQFF
-	many	TRBJ2-5	TRBV20-1	CSASRGLGETQYF
-	-	TRBJ2-1	TRBV20-1	CSAYRDAYNEQSF
-	-	TRBJ2-1	TRBV18	CASSRGRSSNEQFF
-	many	TRBJ2-7	TRBV20-1	CSVFNSYEQYF
TRBD1	few	TRBJ2-1	TRBV5-1	CASSTVPGQGLYNEQFF
-	many	TRBJ2-4	TRBV5-1	CASSLGQETNIQYF
-	-	TRBJ1-1	TRBV12-3/TRBV12-4	CASSYHGPKSAEAFF
-	many	TRBJ2-5	TRBV6-5	CASSYSGPETQYF
-	many	TRBJ2-2	TRBV5-1	CASSLEGELFF
-	few	TRBJ2-5	TRBV7-6	CASSRRTIGETQYF
TRBD2	many	TRBJ2-1	TRBV28	CASRSGTSGSNEQFF
-	few	TRBJ2-2	TRBV7-2	CASSSVIGTGELFF
TRBD2	few	TRBJ2-5	TRBV12-3/TRBV12-4	CASSPQAGGGETQYF
-	-	TRBJ2-3	TRBV12-3/TRBV12-4	CASSYRVDTQYF
-	few	TRBJ2-5	TRBV29-1	CSVERVETQYF
-	many	TRBJ2-1	TRBV20-1	CSARDFGDYSYNEQFF
-	few	TRBJ2-3	TRBV15	CAAEDTQYF
-	many	TRBJ2-7	TRBV28	CASSNIDEQYF
TRBD2	few	TRBJ2-3	TRBV9	CASSAGGGQGDTQYF
TRBD2	few	TRBJ2-2	TRBV5-1	CASSPAGASSGRIGELFF
-	many	TRBJ2-7	TRBV5-1	CASARDLQYEQYF
TRBD2	many	TRBJ2-1	TRBV24-1	CATSDSGRSYDEQFF
-	few	TRBJ2-1	TRBV20-1	CSAWGAGDYNEQFF
-	once	TRBJ2-1	TRBV7-9	CASSSADSRREQFF
-	few	TRBJ1-2	TRBV28	CASSFGNRRGRYRGGYTF
-	few	TRBJ1-3	TRBV5-4	CASSLGGRVDSGNTIYF
TRBD2	many	TRBJ2-7	TRBV5-1	CASSWGAGSSYEQYF
TRBD2	few	TRBJ2-5	TRBV7-8	CASSFGTTWETQYF
-	many	TRBJ2-3	TRBV7-2	CASSQIRGSTDTQYF
-	many	TRBJ1-2	TRBV6-1	CASSPGYRDYGYTF
TRBD2	many	TRBJ2-3	TRBV12-3/TRBV12-4	CASRQLAGISTDTQYF
-	-	TRBJ2-1	TRBV28	CASRGRHHSYNEQFF
-	many	TRBJ1-4	TRBV6-5	CASRHRDPTDNEKLFF
-	-	TRBJ2-7	TRBV9	CASSVSGTAFYEQYF
-	few	TRBJ2-5	TRBV7-9	CASTSYEGVMETQYF
TRBD1	many	TRBJ2-2	TRBV12-3/TRBV12-4	CASNPWGQLNTGELFF
TRBD2	-	TRBJ2-3	TRBV9	CASSVPSGRHQYF